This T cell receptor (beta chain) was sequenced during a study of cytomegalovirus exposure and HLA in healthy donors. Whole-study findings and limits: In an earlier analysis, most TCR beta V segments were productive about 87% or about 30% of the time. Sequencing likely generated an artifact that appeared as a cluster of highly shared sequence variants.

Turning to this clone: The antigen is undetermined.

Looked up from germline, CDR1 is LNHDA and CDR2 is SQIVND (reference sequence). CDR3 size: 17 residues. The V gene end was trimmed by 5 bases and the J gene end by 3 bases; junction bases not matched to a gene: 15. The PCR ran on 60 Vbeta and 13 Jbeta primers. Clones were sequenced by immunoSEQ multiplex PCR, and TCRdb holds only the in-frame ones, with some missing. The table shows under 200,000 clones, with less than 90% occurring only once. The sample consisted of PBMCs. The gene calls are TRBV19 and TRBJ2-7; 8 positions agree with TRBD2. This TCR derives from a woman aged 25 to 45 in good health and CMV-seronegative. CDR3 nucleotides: TGTGCCAGTAGTCCGTTTGGGGGTAGCGGGGCCAGCTACGAGCAGTACTTC. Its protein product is CASSPFGGSGASYEQYF. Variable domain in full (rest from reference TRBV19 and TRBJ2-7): DGGITQSPKYLFRKEGQNVTLSCEQNLNHDAMYWYRQDPGQGLRLIYYSQIVNDFQKGDIAEGYSVSREKKESFPLTVTSAQKNPTAFYLCASSPFGGSGASYEQYFGPGTRLTVT.